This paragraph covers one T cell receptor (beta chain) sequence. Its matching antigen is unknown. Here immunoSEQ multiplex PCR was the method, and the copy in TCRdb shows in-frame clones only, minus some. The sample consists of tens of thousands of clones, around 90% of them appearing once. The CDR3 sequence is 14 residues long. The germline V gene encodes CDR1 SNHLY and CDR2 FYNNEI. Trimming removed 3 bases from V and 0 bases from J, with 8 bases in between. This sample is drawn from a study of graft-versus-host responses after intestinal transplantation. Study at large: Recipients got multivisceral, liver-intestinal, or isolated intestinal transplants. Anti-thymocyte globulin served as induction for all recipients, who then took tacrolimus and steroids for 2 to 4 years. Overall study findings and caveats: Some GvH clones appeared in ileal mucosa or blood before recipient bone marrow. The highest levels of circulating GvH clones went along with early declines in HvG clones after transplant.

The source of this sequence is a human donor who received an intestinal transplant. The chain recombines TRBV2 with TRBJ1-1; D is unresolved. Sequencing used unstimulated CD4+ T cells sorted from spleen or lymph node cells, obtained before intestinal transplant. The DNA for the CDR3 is TGTGCCAGCAGTGACCCTCAGATGAACACTGAAGCTTTCTTT. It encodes CASSDPQMNTEAFF.